The 13 T cell receptor beta chains presented below share a single source sample, sequenced in a study of blood T cell repertoires in COVID-19. Assay used: immunoSEQ multiplex PCR; TCRdb lists only in-frame clones, some missing. The data hold under 200,000 clones, with roughly 93% observed a single time. Sequenced input: peripheral blood. All receptors derive from a man between 18 and 29 years old with acute or convalescent COVID-19.

The chain employs TRBV6-5 and TRBJ1-2; TRBD1 might be the D (6 bases). Trimming removed 7 bases from V and 5 bases from J, with 17 bases in between. Germline V gene lookup returns CDR1 MNHEY and CDR2 SVGAGI. CDR3 length equals 14 residues. CDR3 DNA sequence: TGTGCCAGCACCCAGAGTCAGGGGTTTTATGGCTACACCTTC. Its translation: CASTQSQGFYGYTF.

The chain combines TRBV6-5 with TRBJ1-5, with 9 bases lining up with TRBD1. The CDR3 consists of 15 residues. Germline lookup yields CDR1 MNHEY and CDR2 SVGAGI. V shed 3 bases and J 5 bases; nucleotides not matched to a gene: 5. DNA of the CDR3: TGTGCCAGCAGTTATCCCCGACAGGGGGATCAGCCCCAGCATTTT. Translated, it gives CASSYPRQGDQPQHF.

The CDR3 loop reads CASSRTFSSSYGYTF. The CDR3 nucleotides are TGTGCCAGTAGTCGCACTTTTAGCTCGAGCTATGGCTACACCTTC. The chain joins TRBV19 to TRBJ1-2; D remains unclear. Trimming removed 5 bases at V and 4 bases at J, with 17 bases between. In germline, CDR1 is LNHDA, CDR2 SQIVND (reference sequence). The CDR3 extends over 15 amino acids.

The V and J genes are TRBV7-7 and TRBJ2-7, with 8 bases fitting TRBD2. CDR1 is SSHAT, CDR2 FNYEAQ, per germline (reference sequence). The trim removed 4 bases at V and 2 bases at J, leaving 16 bases unmatched. The CDR3 loop spans 18 amino acids. CDR3 region: CASSYPPPETSGAYEQYF. The CDR3, as DNA: TGTGCCAGCAGCTACCCCCCCCCGGAAACTAGCGGAGCCTACGAGCAGTACTTC.

This rearrangement joins TRBV19 to TRBJ1-4, with D uncertain. There are 15 residues in the CDR3. Germline assignment: CDR1 LNHDA and CDR2 SQIVND (reference sequence). The V and J ends lost 5 bases and 0 bases respectively, with 10 bases between them. The CDR3 bases are TGTGCCAGTAGTGTACGGGTGACAACTAATGAAAAACTGTTTTTT. Residues: CASSVRVTTNEKLFF.

The chain joins TRBV5-1 to TRBJ2-2, with 7 bases that match TRBD1. The germline CDR1 and CDR2 sequences are SGHRS and YFSETQ. The CDR3 extends over 16 amino acids. V was pared by 2 bases and J by 0 bases, with 4 bases of the junction left unmatched. For the CDR3, the DNA is TGCGCCAGCAGCTTCACAGGGGACCCGAACACCGGGGAGCTGTTTTTT. This sequence encodes CASSFTGDPNTGELFF.

The chain employs TRBV27 and TRBJ2-4; 9 bases are a match to TRBD1. CDR1 and CDR2 (germline): MNHEY, SMNVEV (reference sequence). V was pared by 6 bases and J by 0 bases, with 6 bases of the junction left unmatched. The CDR3 has 16 amino acids. The CDR3 coding sequence is TGTGCCAGCAGAGACGGGACAGGGCTAGCCAAAAACATTCAGTACTTC. It encodes CASRDGTGLAKNIQYF.

The V gene is TRBV5-1, the J gene TRBJ2-1; weak D call: TRBD1 (5 bases). The V and J ends lost 0 bases and 7 bases respectively, with 11 bases between them. This CDR3 contains 14 residues. Germline CDR1 SGHRS, CDR2 YFSETQ. CDR3 DNA: TGCGCCAGCAGCTTGGCCCACCAGGGAAATGAGCAGTTCTTC. This translates into CASSLAHQGNEQFF.

This chain joins TRBV5-1 and TRBJ1-6; D is possibly TRBD1 (6 bases). CDR1 is SGHRS and CDR2 is YFSETQ in the germline V gene. The CDR3 spans 16 residues. V was pared by 2 bases and J by 4 bases, with 13 bases between. The CDR3 region is CASSFGQFEYNSPLHF. DNA for the CDR3: TGCGCCAGCAGCTTTGGACAGTTTGAGTATAATTCACCCCTCCACTTT.

The chain couples TRBV29-1 to TRBJ1-1, with 9 bases that match TRBD1. Per the germline V gene, CDR1 is SQVTM and CDR2 is ANQGSEA. V lost 6 bases and J lost 4; bases outside the gene matches: 6. CDR3 size: 13 residues. The CDR3 loop is CSVLKGQGTEAFF. The CDR3 bases are TGCAGCGTGCTCAAGGGACAGGGCACTGAAGCTTTCTTT.

CDR3 nucleotides: TGTGCCAGCAGCGGAACAGGGGATAGCAATCAGCCCCAGCATTTT. Encoded protein: CASSGTGDSNQPQHF. The chain carries TRBV27 and TRBJ1-5; 7 bases align to TRBD1. The CDR3 has 15 amino acids. Germline V gene data show CDR1 as MNHEY and CDR2 as SMNVEV (reference sequence). Trimming removed 6 bases from V and 0 bases from J; junction bases left unmatched: 5.

Only one count was recorded for this clone. The chain recombines TRBV6-5 with TRBJ2-7, with 8 bases fitting TRBD1. Trimming took 0 bases from V and 3 from J; bases not matched to a gene: 7. The CDR3 runs to 16 residues. The V gene's germline CDR1 is MNHEY and CDR2 SVGAGI. The CDR3 nucleotides read TGTGCCAGCAGTTACTCGAGCGCAGGGACAGGCTACGAGCAGTACTTC. This translates into CASSYSSAGTGYEQYF.

The chain uses TRBV29-1 and TRBJ1-2; TRBD1 aligns across 7 bases. Germline loops: CDR1 SQVTM, CDR2 ANQGSEA. Losses at the gene ends were 6 bases for V and 7 bases for J; bases not matched to a gene: 14. This CDR3 has 14 residues. The CDR3 loop reads CSVLIRTGVPGYTF. DNA for the CDR3: TGCAGCGTCCTCATCAGAACAGGGGTCCCTGGCTACACCTTC.